The rows below give T cell receptor beta chains drawn from one sample of a study of CD8 T cells in Susac syndrome. One entry per CDR3 protein, called by TCRdb with MiXCR from the immunoSEQ multiplex PCR reads. This table has about 200,000 distinct CDR3 sequences, 95% appearing once. The sequencing sample was made of CD4+ T cells from PBMCs. The origin of the receptors is a human donor in good health. The CDR3 runs from the conserved cysteine through the conserved F or W. Each record gives: D gene, J gene, V gene, clone size, CDR3 DNA, CDR3 protein. The D gene is left open where the match is weak. Rows give clone size only sometimes, using once, few, many, or a class for an expanded clone.

NA,TRBJ1-1,TRBV29-1,NA,TGCAGCGTCGTTCGCGGGGGCCACACTGAAGCTTTCTTT,CSVVRGGHTEAFF
TRBD1,TRBJ2-3,TRBV7-9,NA,TGTGCCAGCAGCTACACACAGGGGGCGGAACAGTATTTT,CASSYTQGAEQYF
TRBD1,TRBJ2-5,TRBV24-1,NA,TGTGCCACCAGTGATCCCGGGACAGGGGGGGAGACCCAGTACTTC,CATSDPGTGGETQYF
NA,TRBJ1-2,TRBV29-1,NA,TGCACCATCTCGGCGGGGCCTGAAGGCTACACCTTC,CTISAGPEGYTF
TRBD1,TRBJ2-3,TRBV4-3,NA,TGCGCCAGCAGCCACCGACAGGGAGAGACAGATACGCAGTATTTT,CASSHRQGETDTQYF
NA,TRBJ2-7,TRBV29-1,few,TGCAGCGTTGTGGTTTCCTACGAGCAGTACTTC,CSVVVSYEQYF
NA,TRBJ1-4,TRBV30,NA,TGTGCCTGGAGTCGGCAGGGTAAAAGTGAAAAACTGTTTTTT,CAWSRQGKSEKLFF
NA,TRBJ1-2,TRBV28,NA,TGTGCCAGCAGCATTCAGGGTCGTCGCTATGGCTACACCTTC,CASSIQGRRYGYTF
NA,TRBJ2-6,TRBV29-1,NA,TGCAGCGTTGAAGTTGGGCCTATACGAATCGGCTCTGGGGCCAACGTCCTGACTTTC,CSVEVGPIRIGSGANVLTF
NA,TRBJ2-7,TRBV29-1,NA,TGCAGCTCATCGGAGCAGGGTCGCGAGCAGTACTTC,CSSSEQGREQYF
NA,TRBJ2-5,TRBV3-1,NA,TGTGCCAGCAGCCAAGACTGGCAAGAGACCCAGTACTTC,CASSQDWQETQYF
NA,TRBJ2-7,TRBV20-1,NA,TGCAGTGCTCGCCGCGGCCCGGACTCCTACGAGCAGTACTTC,CSARRGPDSYEQYF
NA,TRBJ2-7,TRBV25-1,NA,TGTGCCAGCAGTCTGCAGGGTTCCTACGAGCAGTACTTC,CASSLQGSYEQYF
TRBD2,TRBJ2-3,TRBV30,NA,TGTGCCTGGAGCGACGGGACTAATACGCAGTATTTT,CAWSDGTNTQYF
TRBD1,TRBJ2-6,TRBV9,NA,TGTGCCAGCAGCGTAGGGGCAGGGGGCTCTGGGGCCAACGTCCTGACTTTC,CASSVGAGGSGANVLTF
TRBD1,TRBJ1-2,TRBV28,NA,TGTGCCAGCAGCTTGGGACAGTCAACTTATGGCTACACCTTC,CASSLGQSTYGYTF
TRBD1,TRBJ1-1,TRBV3-1,NA,TGTGCCAGCAGCCGGAGGACAGGGGGAACTGAAGCTTTCTTT,CASSRRTGGTEAFF
NA,TRBJ1-1,TRBV6-5,NA,TGTGCCAGCAGTTGGACCCCAAGGACTGAAGCTTTCTTT,CASSWTPRTEAFF
NA,TRBJ2-1,TRBV5-1,NA,TGCGCCAGCAGCTTTGGTACCCAGGGGAATGAGCAGTTCTTC,CASSFGTQGNEQFF
NA,TRBJ2-5,TRBV18,NA,TGTGCCAGCGCCTACACGGGCCAAGAGACCCAGTACTTC,CASAYTGQETQYF
NA,TRBJ1-6,TRBV7-9,NA,TGTGCCAGCAGCGCACCTTCTTCACCCCTCCACTTT,CASSAPSSPLHF
TRBD2,TRBJ2-1,TRBV29-1,once,TGCAGCGCCTTAGCGGGGGGGGTAGATGAGCAGTTCTTC,CSALAGGVDEQFF
NA,TRBJ2-1,TRBV7-3,NA,TGTGCCAGCAGCTTAAATACACAGGGATACAATGAGCAGTTCTTC,CASSLNTQGYNEQFF
NA,TRBJ1-2,TRBV28,NA,TGTGCCAGCGGGACTGACTATGGCTACACCTTC,CASGTDYGYTF
NA,TRBJ2-3,TRBV5-6,once,TGTGCCAGCAGTCCGAGTGGGACTCTACAGTATTTT,CASSPSGTLQYF
NA,TRBJ2-6,TRBV20-1,NA,TGCAGTGCTAGAGACGTTACTGGGGCCAACGTCCTGACTTTC,CSARDVTGANVLTF
TRBD2,TRBJ2-1,TRBV10-3,NA,TGTGCCATCAGTGAGTCAGCGGGAGGCTCCTACAATGAGCAGTTCTTC,CAISESAGGSYNEQFF
NA,TRBJ2-5,TRBV19,NA,TGTGCCAGTAGTATACGGGGGAAGGGGTACCAAGAGACCCAGTACTTC,CASSIRGKGYQETQYF
NA,TRBJ2-6,TRBV9,NA,TGTGCCAGCAGCCCCCGGACCTTTTCTGGGGCCAACGTCCTGACTTTC,CASSPRTFSGANVLTF
NA,TRBJ1-2,TRBV30,NA,TGTGCCTGGCGCTCCAGGGGTTCCTATGGCTACACCTTC,CAWRSRGSYGYTF
NA,TRBJ2-2,TRBV27,NA,TGTGCCAGCAGCCCGTCCCCGCCTAGAGGCGGGGAGCTGTTTTTT,CASSPSPPRGGELFF
NA,TRBJ1-2,TRBV3-1,once,TGTGCCAGCAGCCCTGGGGAGTCGCTAATAGCTAACTATGGCTACACCTTC,CASSPGESLIANYGYTF
NA,TRBJ1-5,TRBV7-9,NA,TGTGCCAGCAGGGACAACGACCATCAGCCCCAGCATTTT,CASRDNDHQPQHF
NA,TRBJ2-1,TRBV15,NA,TGTGCCACCAGCGAGGGCGGAGGGGTGGATGAGCAGTTCTTC,CATSEGGGVDEQFF
NA,TRBJ1-5,TRBV7-8,NA,TGTGCCAGCAGCCCTGAGGTCCCGAGGCCGCTTCGGGGGAATCAGCCCCAGCATTTT,CASSPEVPRPLRGNQPQHF
TRBD2,TRBJ2-3,TRBV29-1,NA,TGCAGCGCAAGGGGTGCGGGAGCGACAGATACGCAGTATTTT,CSARGAGATDTQYF
TRBD2,TRBJ2-5,TRBV20-1,NA,TGCAGTGCATCAAGACTAGCGGGAGGGGAGACCCAGTACTTC,CSASRLAGGETQYF
NA,TRBJ2-7,TRBV20-1,NA,TGCAGTGCGTCCCACAGCCGTACCTACGAGCAGTACTTC,CSASHSRTYEQYF
NA,TRBJ2-5,TRBV29-1,NA,TGCAGCGTTGCCCACAGCCAAGAGACCCAGTACTTC,CSVAHSQETQYF
TRBD1,TRBJ2-1,TRBV5-1,NA,TGCGCCAGCAGCGGGGACAGGGTCGACCATCGGGGGCAGTTCTTC,CASSGDRVDHRGQFF
NA,TRBJ1-2,TRBV29-1,NA,TGCAGCGTTGTCCCGGCCTCAAACTATGGCTACACCTTC,CSVVPASNYGYTF
TRBD2,TRBJ2-3,TRBV5-1,NA,TGCGCCAGCAGCTTAAGGACTAGCGGGAGCACAGATACGCAGTATTTT,CASSLRTSGSTDTQYF
NA,TRBJ2-3,TRBV5-1,NA,TGCGCCAGCAGCCTTAGTGGACGATTAGATACGCAGTATTTT,CASSLSGRLDTQYF
NA,TRBJ1-2,TRBV6-5,NA,TGTGCCAGCAGTTTCGGACAGAATGGCTACACCTTC,CASSFGQNGYTF
NA,TRBJ2-7,TRBV5-6,NA,TGTGCCACCTTTACAGGTCCCGTCTACGAGCAGTACTTC,CATFTGPVYEQYF
TRBD1,TRBJ1-1,TRBV5-4,NA,TGTGCCAGCAGCCTGAAAGGGACAGATCACACTGAAGCTTTCTTT,CASSLKGTDHTEAFF
NA,TRBJ2-7,TRBV25-1,once,TGTGCCAGCGTAGGGAGCTCCTACGAGCAGTACTTC,CASVGSSYEQYF
NA,TRBJ1-1,TRBV18,NA,TGTGCCAGCTCACCACCGGGCGTTCCCACTGAAGCTTTCTTT,CASSPPGVPTEAFF
TRBD1,TRBJ1-1,TRBV29-1,NA,TGCAGCGTGATGGGACAGCCGAACACTGAAGCTTTCTTT,CSVMGQPNTEAFF
TRBD2,TRBJ2-1,TRBV14,NA,TGTGCCAGCAGCCCCTGGACTAGCGGGGGAGCAAGTGAGCAGTTCTTC,CASSPWTSGGASEQFF
NA,TRBJ1-1,TRBV20-1,NA,TGCAGTGCTAGACCGTCAGGCGGGGAAGCTTTCTTT,CSARPSGGEAFF
TRBD2,TRBJ2-1,TRBV2,NA,TGTGCCAGCCGGGGGACTAGCGGCGAGCAGTTCTTC,CASRGTSGEQFF
TRBD1,TRBJ1-5,TRBV20-1,NA,TGCAGTGCTAGAGCCTTACAGGGGAACGACCAGCCCCAGCATTTT,CSARALQGNDQPQHF
NA,TRBJ2-1,TRBV12-3/TRBV12-4,NA,TGTGCCAGCAGTTTAGGGATTCCGGGACACACCTTCTCCTACAATGAGCAGTTCTTC,CASSLGIPGHTFSYNEQFF
NA,TRBJ2-6,TRBV29-1,NA,TGCAGCGTTGATGGGCCAAACTCTGGGGCCAACGTCCTGACTTTC,CSVDGPNSGANVLTF